These 15 T cell receptor beta chains share one sample of origin, sequenced in a study of CD4 T cells in relation to SARS-CoV-2 and coronaviruses. Sequencing used immunoSEQ multiplex PCR; TCRdb keeps in-frame clones, though not all of them. Of under 13,000 clones listed, about 68% are singletons. The unexposed donors gave CD4+ T cells in about 2011-2018, prior to COVID-19. After roughly 9 days of culture, CD4+ T cells were isolated. These receptors' targets are unknown. Sequencing used CD4+ T cells from PBMCs, cultured in vitro. The source of these receptors is a human donor in good health.

CDR3: CASSAGGNYEQYF. The CDR3 nucleotides are TGTGCCAGCAGCGCGGGAGGAAACTACGAGCAGTACTTC. The J gene is TRBJ2-7, the V gene TRBV5-6, with 8 bases lining up with TRBD2. In germline, CDR1 is SGHDT, CDR2 YYEEEE. CDR3 length: 13 residues. With V trimmed by 4 bases and J by 3 bases, 3 bases remained unmatched.

The gene calls are TRBV7-6 and TRBJ2-2; 9 positions agree with TRBD1. Germline CDR1 reads SGHVS; CDR2 reads FNYEAQ. The CDR3 loop spans 16 amino acids. V gave up 2 bases and J gave up 4 bases; unmatched junction bases: 5. Here the CDR3 DNA reads TGTGCCAGCAGCTTACGACAGGGGGGAAGCACCGGGGAGCTGTTTTTT. It translates to CASSLRQGGSTGELFF.

The V call is TRBV3-1 (or the pseudogene TRBV3-2), the J call TRBJ2-7, with D unresolved. The CDR3 runs to 15 residues. Between the trimmed V and J ends, which lost 1 base and 6 bases, there was a span of 16 bases. CDR1 is LGHDT and CDR2 is YNNKEL in the germline V gene (reference sequence). The CDR3 DNA sequence: TGTGCCAGCAGCCAAGGGCAGGAGAGATGCTGCGAGCAGTACTTC. Its translation is CASSQGQERCCEQYF.

This clone was observed a few times. This chain links TRBV19 with TRBJ2-7, with TRBD2 matching 11 bases. V gave up 3 bases and J gave up 2 bases; unmatched junction bases: 6. Germline CDR1 reads LNHDA; CDR2 reads SQIVND (reference sequence). There are 16 residues in the CDR3. The CDR3 here is CASSISGRASPYEQYF. CDR3 nucleotide sequence: TGTGCCAGTAGTATTAGCGGGAGGGCGTCTCCCTACGAGCAGTACTTC.

V and J are TRBV19 and TRBJ2-2, with a tentative D call TRBD1 (6 bases). CDR1 is LNHDA, CDR2 SQIVND, per germline (reference sequence). The ends were cut back, 0 bases at V and 1 base at J, with 9 bases in the middle. This CDR3 region has 16 residues. The CDR3: CASSIEGGKNTGELFF. The CDR3 DNA reads as TGTGCCAGTAGTATAGAAGGGGGTAAGAACACCGGGGAGCTGTTTTTT.

The rearrangement joins TRBV10-3 to TRBJ1-6; 8 nucleotides match TRBD1. Trimming took 7 bases from V and 10 from J; bases not matched to a gene: 3. The length of the CDR3 is 12 residues. Germline V CDR1 and CDR2: ENHRY, SYGVKD. The CDR3 reads CAIKTGDSPLHF. CDR3 coding DNA: TGTGCCATCAAGACAGGGGACTCACCCCTCCACTTT.

The V gene is TRBV11-2, the J gene TRBJ1-1; the D is unclear. The CDR3 is made up of 12 amino acids. The ends were cut back, 0 bases at V and 6 bases at J, with 5 bases in the middle. Per germline, CDR1 SGHAT and CDR2 FQNNGV. DNA of the CDR3: TGTGCCAGCAGCTTAGATCGAGCTGAAGCTTTCTTT. Protein sequence: CASSLDRAEAFF.

V usage is TRBV7-2 and J usage is TRBJ2-7, with D hard to call. Trimming took 2 bases from V and 4 from J, leaving 12 bases between them. The CDR3 covers 14 residues. Germline V CDR1 and CDR2: SGHTA, FQGNSA. The CDR3, as DNA: TGTGCCAGCAGCTTACTCCGGACCTGGTACGAGCAGTACTTC. It specifies CASSLLRTWYEQYF.

CDR3 loop: CASSEGEGYGEAFF. In DNA form, the CDR3 reads TGTGCCAGCAGTGAAGGGGAGGGGTACGGTGAAGCTTTCTTT. This chain links TRBV2 with TRBJ1-1; the D gene is possibly TRBD1 (5 bases). V dropped 1 base and J dropped 7 bases, with 13 bases sitting between them. CDR3 size: 14 residues. Looked up from germline, CDR1 is SNHLY and CDR2 is FYNNEI.

This clone came up a few times. V usage is TRBV3-1 (or the pseudogene TRBV3-2) and J usage is TRBJ2-7; D is unresolved. Trimming took 1 base from V and 0 from J, leaving 10 bases between them. Germline CDR1 and CDR2: LGHDT and YNNKEL (reference sequence). The CDR3 has 15 residues. The CDR3 DNA follows: TGTGCCAGCAGCCAAGGAGGACGGTCCTCCTACGAGCAGTACTTC. It translates to CASSQGGRSSYEQYF.

This chain joins TRBV4-2 and TRBJ2-3, with D perhaps given as TRBD1 or TRBD2 (5 bases each). Deletions cut 0 bases from V and 0 bases from J, with 22 bases between. Germline values: CDR1 LGHNA, CDR2 YNFKEQ. The CDR3 runs 20 residues. CDR3: CASSQDRPRGTFRSTDTQYF. The CDR3 DNA sequence: TGTGCCAGCAGCCAAGATAGGCCTCGTGGGACCTTCCGCAGCACAGATACGCAGTATTTT.

The chain joins TRBV24-1 to TRBJ1-6; TRBD1 matches 8 bases. The CDR3 sequence is 17 residues long. V was pared by 4 bases and J by 3 bases, with 7 bases of the junction left unmatched. CDR1 and CDR2 from the germline V gene are KGHDR and SFDVKD. CDR3 sequence reads: CATSDLGQEVYNSPLHF. The CDR3 DNA is TGTGCCACCAGTGACTTGGGACAGGAGGTCTATAATTCACCCCTCCACTTT.

The rearrangement links TRBV27 to TRBJ2-1; 9 bases agree with TRBD2. Germline V lookup: CDR1 MNHEY, CDR2 SMNVEV (reference sequence). The CDR3 spans 16 residues. Germline trimming cut 5 bases from V and 3 bases from J; bases unmatched to any gene: 8. CDR3 residues: CASSPYQLAGYNEQFF. The CDR3 DNA sequence: TGTGCCAGCAGTCCGTATCAACTAGCGGGCTACAATGAGCAGTTCTTC.

This clone has a handful of counts. The chain combines TRBV7-9 with TRBJ2-6, with D possibly matching TRBD1 (6 bases). The CDR3 sequence is 18 residues long. V was clipped by 0 bases and J by 3 bases, with 15 bases between them. CDR1 and CDR2 from the germline V gene are SEHNR and FQNEAQ (reference sequence). In DNA form, the CDR3 reads TGTGCCAGCAGCTTAGCACTTTACAGGGCTGGTGGGGCCAACGTCCTGACTTTC. Residues: CASSLALYRAGGANVLTF.

V and J are TRBV5-1 and TRBJ2-1; 8 bases map to TRBD2. Germline CDR1 reads SGHRS; CDR2 reads YFSETQ. The CDR3 totals 15 residues. The V and J ends lost 7 bases and 3 bases, in that order; junction bases with no gene match: 9. CDR3 DNA sequence: TGCGCCAGCCAGCCCCAGCGGGGGTACTACAATGAGCAGTTCTTC. Its protein product is CASQPQRGYYNEQFF.